The 30 T cell receptor beta chains listed next were all sequenced from one sample in a study of blood T cell repertoires in COVID-19. Clones were read by immunoSEQ multiplex PCR, and TCRdb kept only the in-frame ones, dropping some. The repertoire has 130,000 to 150,000 clones, around nine tenths of them found once; the top ten carry 2.3%. Specimen: peripheral blood. These receptors all come from a human donor in a cohort sampled during active COVID-19.

The chain carries TRBV7-8 and TRBJ2-3, with TRBD2 matching over 8 bases. Per germline, CDR1 SGHVS and CDR2 FQNEAQ. The CDR3 covers 16 residues. With V trimmed by 5 bases and J by 2 bases, 9 bases remained unmatched. CDR3 protein: CASSRERESLTDTQYF. The CDR3 bases are TGTGCCAGCAGCCGAGAGCGGGAGTCCCTCACAGATACGCAGTATTTT.

The table lists this clone with a count of one. The chain employs TRBV14 and TRBJ2-2, with no clear D. The CDR3 consists of 16 residues. CDR1 is SGHDN, CDR2 FVKESK, per germline. Trimming took off 0 bases at V and 5 bases at J, with 13 bases between the two ends. The CDR3 is CASSQDLGQDTGELFF. The CDR3 nucleotides read TGTGCCAGCAGCCAAGATCTTGGGCAGGATACCGGGGAGCTGTTTTTT.

The chain uses TRBV4-1 and TRBJ2-2; 7 bases match TRBD1. With V trimmed by 4 bases and J by 3 bases, 5 bases remained unmatched. The CDR3 has 15 residues. Per the germline V gene, CDR1 is MGHRA and CDR2 is YSYEKL. Written as DNA, the CDR3 is TGCGCCAGCAGCCTGAACAGGGGTCACACCGGGGAGCTGTTTTTT. Protein product: CASSLNRGHTGELFF.

This sequence joins TRBV10-2 and TRBJ1-5; D not certain. The germline V gene encodes CDR1 WSHSY and CDR2 SAAADI. The ends were cut back, 6 bases at V and 4 bases at J, with 13 bases in the middle. The CDR3 consists of 14 residues. CDR3 sequence (DNA): TGCGCCAGCAGCCCTGCACAGTTAAATCAGCCCCAGCATTTT. Translated, it gives CASSPAQLNQPQHF.

This chain connects TRBV4-3 to TRBJ2-3, with D tentatively TRBD2 (6 bases). The CDR3 contains 15 residues. Germline loops: CDR1 LGHNA, CDR2 YSLEER. V was trimmed by 1 base and J by 5 bases, leaving 13 bases between them. CDR3 nucleotide sequence: TGCGCCAGCAGCCAAGGCACAGCGGGCGTAGATACGCAGTATTTT. Its protein is CASSQGTAGVDTQYF.

Regarding this clone: The sample holds other DNA sequences that translate to the same CDR3. The chain links TRBV6-2 or TRBV6-3 to TRBJ2-7; tentatively, D is TRBD1 (6 bases). Germline CDR1 and CDR2: MNHEY and SVGEGT. V was shortened by 6 bases and J by 0 bases, with 15 bases between the two germline ends. This CDR3 is built from 15 residues. This CDR3 reads CASSTTGKSSYEQYF. The CDR3 DNA is TGTGCCAGCAGCACAACAGGGAAGAGCTCCTACGAGCAGTACTTC.

The genes are TRBV24-1 and TRBJ2-3; 9 nucleotides agree with TRBD1. Germline CDR1 and CDR2: KGHDR and SFDVKD. The V segment lost 0 bases and the J segment 1 base; nucleotides outside the gene matches: 1. This CDR3 region has 16 residues. The CDR3 protein is CATSDLGDRGTDTQYF. The DNA of the CDR3 is TGTGCCACCAGTGATTTGGGGGACAGGGGCACAGATACGCAGTATTTT.

V usage is TRBV11-2 and J usage is TRBJ2-2; D possibly corresponds to TRBD1 (5 bases). The CDR3 is 13 residues long. Germline CDR1 and CDR2: SGHAT and FQNNGV. V lost 3 bases and J lost 8, with 10 bases in between. The CDR3 DNA follows: TGTGCCAGCAGCTTGATCCGACAGGGGGAGCTGTTTTTT. This codes for CASSLIRQGELFF.

The rearrangement links TRBV9 to TRBJ2-5, with D unresolved. Germline CDR1 reads SGDLS; CDR2 reads YYNGEE. This CDR3 has 16 amino acids. V lost 0 bases and J lost 4, with 16 bases in between. The CDR3 sequence is CASSVGLAEYGETQYF. The CDR3 coding sequence is TGTGCCAGCAGCGTAGGCCTCGCCGAATACGGAGAGACCCAGTACTTC.

This rearrangement joins TRBV28 to TRBJ1-6; 8 nucleotides align to TRBD1. This CDR3 is 15 amino acids long. Germline-derived CDR1 and CDR2 are MDHEN and SYDVKM. J was trimmed by 10 bases and V by 3 bases; bases with no gene match: 8. CDR3 coding DNA: TGTGCCAGCAGTTTGAGGGACAGGTTGGGGTCACCCCTCCACTTT. Translation: CASSLRDRLGSPLHF.

V is TRBV2 and J is TRBJ1-1; TRBD1 agrees at 9 bases. CDR1 and CDR2 (germline): SNHLY, FYNNEI. Trimming cost V 6 bases and J 4 bases; bases outside gene matches: 9. This CDR3 comprises 15 residues. The CDR3 spells CASRAPTGGGTEAFF. As DNA, the CDR3 is TGTGCCAGCAGGGCCCCCACAGGGGGCGGCACTGAAGCTTTCTTT. Supplemented by reference TRBV2 and TRBJ1-1, the full variable domain reads EPEVTQTPSHQVTQMGQEVILRCVPISNHLYFYWYRQILGQKVEFLVSFYNNEISEKSEIFDDQFSVERPDGSNFTLKIRSTKLEDSAMYFCASRAPTGGGTEAFFGQGTRLTVV.

The chain combines TRBV11-2 with TRBJ2-2; possibly TRBD2 for D (6 bases). The CDR3 is 15 residues long. V lost 1 base to trimming and J lost 4 bases, with 10 bases between them. Germline V gene sequence: CDR1 SGHAT, CDR2 FQNNGV. CDR3 bases: TGTGCCAGCAGCTTAGTCGGGGGACTCACCGGGGAGCTGTTTTTT. The encoded protein is CASSLVGGLTGELFF.

V is TRBV4-1 and J is TRBJ2-1; 9 nucleotides agree with TRBD2. This CDR3 region has 16 residues. V dropped 0 bases and J dropped 12; count of bases not matched to a gene: 12. Per the germline V gene, CDR1 is MGHRA and CDR2 is YSYEKL. CDR3 in DNA: TGCGCCAGCAGCCAAGATCCGGCTAGCGGGAAGGTTGGGCAGTTCTTC. The encoded protein is CASSQDPASGKVGQFF.

V gene TRBV6-5 combines with J gene TRBJ2-7, with D unresolved. This CDR3 spans 11 amino acids. CDR1 is MNHEY, CDR2 SVGAGI, per germline. Between the trimmed V and J ends, which lost 8 bases and 4 bases, there was a span of 9 bases. CDR3 in DNA: TGTGCCAGCCGCGTATTATACGAGCAGTACTTC. Its translation is CASRVLYEQYF.

The chain has TRBV13 and TRBJ2-7, with 7 bases lining up with TRBD1. Germline V gives CDR1 PRHDT, CDR2 FYEKMQ (reference sequence). The trim removed 5 bases at V and 6 bases at J, leaving 10 bases unmatched. This CDR3 has 14 amino acids. The CDR3 nucleotides are TGTGCCAGCAGCCTGCCCGGGACAGCCCGCGAGCAGTACTTC. Amino acid sequence: CASSLPGTAREQYF.

The rearrangement links TRBV20-1 to TRBJ2-5; 9 bases line up with TRBD2. The germline V gene encodes CDR1 DFQATT and CDR2 SNEGSKA (reference sequence). CDR3 length equals 15 residues. V shed 3 bases and J 1 base; nucleotides not matched to a gene: 6. CDR3 amino acids: CSASSPSGVQETQYF. The CDR3 coding sequence is TGCAGTGCTAGTTCCCCTAGCGGGGTCCAAGAGACCCAGTACTTC.

The chain uses TRBV14 and TRBJ2-3, with 8 bases that match TRBD1. This CDR3 contains 18 residues. Germline V CDR1 and CDR2: SGHDN, FVKESK. The V and J ends lost 0 bases and 0 bases, in that order; junction bases with no gene match: 8. Here the CDR3 DNA reads TGTGCCAGCAGCCAAGACCAGGGGGCGGCCCCTAGCACAGATACGCAGTATTTT. Residues: CASSQDQGAAPSTDTQYF.

V and J are TRBV19 and TRBJ2-4; weak D call: TRBD1 (6 bases). CDR3 size: 17 residues. Germline CDR1 is LNHDA and CDR2 is SQIVND (reference sequence). V shed 1 base and J shed 8 bases, with 21 bases lying between them. The CDR3 reads CASSIAAPGEGRDIQYF. In nucleotides, the CDR3 is TGTGCCAGTAGTATAGCGGCTCCAGGGGAAGGGAGAGACATTCAGTACTTC.

The V and J genes are TRBV18 and TRBJ2-6; TRBD2 is a possible D gene (6 bases). Trimming shortened V by 5 bases and J by 2 bases, and 13 bases separated the two germline ends. The CDR3 covers 16 residues. Germline CDR1 reads KGHSH; CDR2 reads LQKENI. The CDR3 loop is CASSKRREPGANVLTF. The CDR3 coding sequence is TGTGCCAGCTCAAAACGGCGGGAACCTGGGGCCAACGTCCTGACTTTC.

The V gene is TRBV30, the J gene TRBJ1-5; D might be TRBD1 (5 bases). The CDR3 totals 13 residues. From germline, CDR1 is GTSNPN and CDR2 SVGIG (reference sequence). V shed 1 base and J shed 7 bases, with 11 bases lying between them. The CDR3 reads CAWSAGLGQPQHF. The CDR3 region has the DNA TGTGCCTGGAGTGCAGGGCTTGGACAGCCCCAGCATTTT. The full variable domain, with the rest looked up from reference TRBV30 and TRBJ1-5, is SQTIHQWPATLVQPVGSPLSLECTVEGTSNPNLYWYRQAAGRGLQLLFYSVGIGQISSEVPQNLSASRPQDRQFILSSKKLLLSDSGFYLCAWSAGLGQPQHFGDGTRLSIL.

The chain employs TRBV7-2 and TRBJ1-2, with D perhaps matching TRBD1 (5 bases). CDR1 and CDR2 (germline): SGHTA, FQGNSA. The CDR3 runs to 13 residues. Trimming took off 1 base at V and 8 bases at J, with 11 bases between the two ends. As DNA, the CDR3 is TGTGCCAGCAGCTTAGATGGGGCGGGAGGCTACACCTTC. Translated, it gives CASSLDGAGGYTF.

The chain carries TRBV19 and TRBJ1-4; D unresolved. Trimming stripped 3 bases from V and 8 bases from J, with 7 bases between. There are 12 residues in the CDR3. CDR1 LNHDA and CDR2 SQIVND come from the germline V gene (reference sequence). The CDR3 spells CASSIRSEKLFF. The CDR3 nucleotides read TGTGCCAGTAGTATCCGTTCGGAAAAACTGTTTTTT.

This rearrangement joins TRBV10-1 to TRBJ1-6, with a tentative D call TRBD1 (5 bases). The CDR3 covers 13 residues. Germline V gene sequence: CDR1 WNHNN, CDR2 SYGVQD (reference sequence). V was cut by 5 bases and J by 6 bases, with 8 bases left in between. The chain's CDR3 is CASSPGGNSPLHF. The DNA for the CDR3 is TGCGCCAGCAGTCCCGGGGGTAATTCACCCCTCCACTTT.

The gene calls are TRBV18 and TRBJ1-6; the D is unclear. V gave up 4 bases and J gave up 7 bases, with 8 bases separating them. CDR1 and CDR2 (germline): KGHSH, LQKENI. The CDR3 is made up of 13 amino acids. The CDR3 DNA reads as TGTGCCAGCTCACGGCAATTGAATTCACCCCTCCACTTT. It is translated as CASSRQLNSPLHF.

CDR3 nucleotide sequence: TGTGCCAGCAGCTTAGGCCCGTGGAGCGATGAGCAGTTCTTC. Translation: CASSLGPWSDEQFF. The chain uses TRBV7-2 and TRBJ2-1; D unresolved. The CDR3 spans 14 residues. Germline V CDR1 and CDR2: SGHTA, FQGNSA. Trimming cost V 1 base and J 8 bases, with 12 bases left between them.

V and J are TRBV5-1 and TRBJ2-7; 9 positions match TRBD1. The V and J ends lost 6 bases and 4 bases, in that order; junction bases with no gene match: 5. This CDR3 comprises 13 residues. Germline CDR1 is SGHRS and CDR2 is YFSETQ. As DNA, the CDR3 is TGCGCCAGCAAAACAGGGGGCGGTTACGAGCAGTACTTC. Encoded protein: CASKTGGGYEQYF.

This chain uses TRBV28 with TRBJ1-5, with a weak D call TRBD1 (6 bases). The germline V gene encodes CDR1 MDHEN and CDR2 SYDVKM. The CDR3 extends over 17 amino acids. Deletions cut 6 bases from V and 0 bases from J, with 18 bases between. This chain's CDR3 is CASRLGGTVNSNQPQHF. DNA for the CDR3: TGTGCCAGCAGGTTAGGGGGGACGGTCAATAGCAATCAGCCCCAGCATTTT.

The genes are TRBV3-1 (or the pseudogene TRBV3-2) and TRBJ2-1; 11 nucleotides line up with TRBD2. The CDR3 loop spans 13 amino acids. V shed 4 bases and J 7 bases; nucleotides not matched to a gene: 0. Per the germline V gene, CDR1 is LGHDT and CDR2 is YNNKEL (reference sequence). The CDR3 region is CASSPSGRNEQFF. The CDR3 region has the DNA TGTGCCAGCAGCCCTAGCGGGAGGAATGAGCAGTTCTTC.

V usage is TRBV28 and J usage is TRBJ2-7; TRBD2 is a possible D gene (6 bases). The CDR3 consists of 15 residues. With 8 bases removed from V and 3 bases from J, the gap between germline ends came to 20 bases. The germline gives CDR1 MDHEN, CDR2 SYDVKM. The CDR3 loop reads CASEGRGSALYEQYF. The CDR3 DNA follows: TGTGCCAGCGAGGGGCGGGGTAGCGCCCTCTACGAGCAGTACTTC.

This clone was counted only a few times. This sequence joins TRBV29-1 and TRBJ1-5; D may be TRBD1 (5 bases). V lost 8 bases, J lost 11 bases, and 16 bases lay in between. This CDR3 is built from 11 residues. Germline loops: CDR1 SQVTM, CDR2 ANQGSEA. The chain's CDR3 is CSSTSGGAQHF. The CDR3 DNA is TGCAGCTCGACCTCCGGGGGGGCCCAGCATTTT.